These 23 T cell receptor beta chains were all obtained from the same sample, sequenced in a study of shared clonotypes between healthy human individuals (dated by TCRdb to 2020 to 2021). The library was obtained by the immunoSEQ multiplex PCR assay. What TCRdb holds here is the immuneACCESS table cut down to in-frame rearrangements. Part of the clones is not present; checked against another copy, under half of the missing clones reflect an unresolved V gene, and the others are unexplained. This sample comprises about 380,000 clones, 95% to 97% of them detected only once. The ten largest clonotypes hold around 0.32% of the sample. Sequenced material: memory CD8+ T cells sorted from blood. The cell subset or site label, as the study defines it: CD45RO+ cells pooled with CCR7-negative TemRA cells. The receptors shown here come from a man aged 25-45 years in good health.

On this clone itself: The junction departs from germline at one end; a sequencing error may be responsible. CDR3 region: CASSYPLGDRGF. For the CDR3, the DNA is TGTGCCAGCAGTTACCCACTTGGGGATCGGGGGTTC. The chain recombines TRBV6-5 with TRBJ2-7, with D tentatively TRBD2 (6 bases). The length of the CDR3 is 12 residues. Germline V lookup: CDR1 MNHEY, CDR2 SVGAGI.

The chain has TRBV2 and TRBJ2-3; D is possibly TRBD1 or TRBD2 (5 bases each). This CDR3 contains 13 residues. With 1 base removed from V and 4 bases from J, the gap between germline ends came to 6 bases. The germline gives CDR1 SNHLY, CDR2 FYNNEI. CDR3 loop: CASSEVGADTQYF. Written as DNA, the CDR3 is TGTGCCAGCAGTGAAGTGGGGGCAGATACGCAGTATTTT.

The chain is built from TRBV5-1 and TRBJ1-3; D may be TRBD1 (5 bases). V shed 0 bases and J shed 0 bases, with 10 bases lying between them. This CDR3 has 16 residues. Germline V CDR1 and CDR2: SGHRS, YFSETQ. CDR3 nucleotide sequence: TGCGCCAGCAGCTTGGGTACAGGACACTCTGGAAACACCATATATTTT. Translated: CASSLGTGHSGNTIYF. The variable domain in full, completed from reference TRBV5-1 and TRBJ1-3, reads KAGVTQTPRYLIKTRGQQVTLSCSPISGHRSVSWYQQTPGQGLQFLFEYFSETQRNKGNFPGRFSGRQFSNSRSEMNVSTLELGDSALYLCASSLGTGHSGNTIYFGEGSWLTVV.

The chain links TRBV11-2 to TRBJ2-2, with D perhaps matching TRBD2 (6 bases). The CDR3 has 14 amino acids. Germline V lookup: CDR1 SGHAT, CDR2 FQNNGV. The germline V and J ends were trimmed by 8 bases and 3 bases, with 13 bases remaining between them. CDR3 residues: CASGGVGDTGELFF. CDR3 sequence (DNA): TGTGCCAGCGGAGGGGTGGGAGACACCGGGGAGCTGTTTTTT.

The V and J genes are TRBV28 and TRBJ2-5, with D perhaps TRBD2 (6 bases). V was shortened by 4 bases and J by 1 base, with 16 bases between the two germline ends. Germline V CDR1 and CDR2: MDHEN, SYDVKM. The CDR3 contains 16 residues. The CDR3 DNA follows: TGTGCCAGCAGTTCCCAACTCTCCGGGGGCCAAGAGACCCAGTACTTC. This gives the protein CASSSQLSGGQETQYF.

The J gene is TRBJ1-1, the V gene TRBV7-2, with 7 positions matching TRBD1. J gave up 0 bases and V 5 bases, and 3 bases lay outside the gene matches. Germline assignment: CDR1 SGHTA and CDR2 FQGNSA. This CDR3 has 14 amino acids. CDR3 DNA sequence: TGTGCCAGCAGCCACAGGGGCATGAACACTGAAGCTTTCTTT. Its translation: CASSHRGMNTEAFF.

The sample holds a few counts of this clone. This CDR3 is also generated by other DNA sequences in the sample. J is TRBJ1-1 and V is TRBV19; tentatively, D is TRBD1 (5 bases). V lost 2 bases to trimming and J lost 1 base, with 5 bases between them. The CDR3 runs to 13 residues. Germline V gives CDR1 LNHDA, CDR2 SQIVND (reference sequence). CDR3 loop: CASSIQGNTEAFF. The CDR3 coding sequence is TGTGCCAGTAGTATACAGGGGAACACTGAAGCTTTCTTT. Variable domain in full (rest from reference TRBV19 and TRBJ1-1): DGGITQSPKYLFRKEGQNVTLSCEQNLNHDAMYWYRQDPGQGLRLIYYSQIVNDFQKGDIAEGYSVSREKKESFPLTVTSAQKNPTAFYLCASSIQGNTEAFFGQGTRLTVV.

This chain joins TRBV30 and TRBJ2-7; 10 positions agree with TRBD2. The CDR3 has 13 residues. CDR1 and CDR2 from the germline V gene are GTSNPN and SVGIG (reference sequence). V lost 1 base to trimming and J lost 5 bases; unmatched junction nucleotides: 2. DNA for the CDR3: TGTGCCTGGAGTGAACTAGCGGGGCACGAGCAGTACTTC. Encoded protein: CAWSELAGHEQYF.

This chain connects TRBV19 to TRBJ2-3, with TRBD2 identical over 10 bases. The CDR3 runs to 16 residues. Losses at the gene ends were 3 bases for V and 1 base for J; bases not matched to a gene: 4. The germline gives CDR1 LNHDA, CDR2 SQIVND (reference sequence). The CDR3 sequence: CASSIPGTSGTDTQYF. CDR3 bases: TGTGCCAGTAGTATCCCCGGGACTAGCGGCACAGATACGCAGTATTTT.

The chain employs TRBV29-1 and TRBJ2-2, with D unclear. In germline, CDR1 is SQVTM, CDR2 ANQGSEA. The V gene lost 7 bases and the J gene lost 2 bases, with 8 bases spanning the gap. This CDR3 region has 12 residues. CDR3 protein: CSALLNTGELFF. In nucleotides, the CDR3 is TGCAGCGCTCTCTTAAACACCGGGGAGCTGTTTTTT.

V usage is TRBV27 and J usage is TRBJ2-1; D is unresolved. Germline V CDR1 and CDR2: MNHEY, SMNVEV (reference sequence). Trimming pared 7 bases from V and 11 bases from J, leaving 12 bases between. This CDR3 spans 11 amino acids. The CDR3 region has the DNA TGTGCCAGCAAGAGTCCAGCGCAGCAGTTCTTC. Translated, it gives CASKSPAQQFF.

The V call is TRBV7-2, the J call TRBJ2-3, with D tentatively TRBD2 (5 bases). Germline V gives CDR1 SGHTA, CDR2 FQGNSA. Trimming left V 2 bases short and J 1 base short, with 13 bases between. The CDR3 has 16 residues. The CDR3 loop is CASSLRGWQGTDTQYF. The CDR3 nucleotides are TGTGCCAGCAGCTTAAGAGGGTGGCAGGGCACAGATACGCAGTATTTT.

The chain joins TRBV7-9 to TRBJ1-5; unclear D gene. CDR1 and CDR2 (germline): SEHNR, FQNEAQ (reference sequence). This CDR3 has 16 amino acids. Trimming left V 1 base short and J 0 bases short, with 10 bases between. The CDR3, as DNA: TGTGCCAGCAGCTTAGTGGGGAGAAATAGCAATCAGCCCCAGCATTTT. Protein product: CASSLVGRNSNQPQHF.

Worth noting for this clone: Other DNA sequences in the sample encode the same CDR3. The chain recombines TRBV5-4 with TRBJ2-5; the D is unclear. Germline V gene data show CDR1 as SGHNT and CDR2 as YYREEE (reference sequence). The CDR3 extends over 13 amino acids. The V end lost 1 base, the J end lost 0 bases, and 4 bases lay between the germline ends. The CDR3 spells CASSLTDQETQYF. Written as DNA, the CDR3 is TGTGCCAGCAGCTTGACAGACCAAGAGACCCAGTACTTC.

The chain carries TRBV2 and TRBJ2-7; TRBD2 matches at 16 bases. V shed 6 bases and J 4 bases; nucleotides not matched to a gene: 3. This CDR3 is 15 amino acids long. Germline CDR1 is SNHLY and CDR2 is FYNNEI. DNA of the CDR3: TGTGCCAGCAGCGGGACTAGCGGGAGGGTGTACGAGCAGTACTTC. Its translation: CASSGTSGRVYEQYF.

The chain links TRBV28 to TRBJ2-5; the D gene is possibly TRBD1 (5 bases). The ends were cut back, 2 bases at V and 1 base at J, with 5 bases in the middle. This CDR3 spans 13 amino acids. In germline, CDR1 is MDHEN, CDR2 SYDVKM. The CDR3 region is CASSLDSQETQYF. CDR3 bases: TGTGCCAGCAGTTTAGACAGCCAAGAGACCCAGTACTTC.

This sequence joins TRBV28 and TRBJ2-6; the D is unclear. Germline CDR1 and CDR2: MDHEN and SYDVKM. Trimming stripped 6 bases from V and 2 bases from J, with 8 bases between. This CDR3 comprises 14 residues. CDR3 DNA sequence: TGTGCCAGCAGGAGGTTCCCTGGGGCCAACGTCCTGACTTTC. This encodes CASRRFPGANVLTF.

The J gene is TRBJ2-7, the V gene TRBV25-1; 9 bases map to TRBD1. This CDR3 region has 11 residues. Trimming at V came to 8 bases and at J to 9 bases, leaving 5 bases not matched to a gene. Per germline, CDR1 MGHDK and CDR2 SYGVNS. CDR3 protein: CASGGQGMQYF. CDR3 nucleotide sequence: TGTGCCAGCGGCGGACAGGGGATGCAGTACTTC.

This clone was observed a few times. The CDR3 loop reads CAIGQKSSYEQYF. In DNA, the CDR3 is TGTGCCATAGGACAGAAAAGCTCCTACGAGCAGTACTTC. The rearrangement links TRBV28 to TRBJ2-7; weak D call: TRBD1 (6 bases). The V end lost 10 bases, the J end lost 0 bases, and 13 bases lay between the germline ends. The CDR3 runs to 13 residues. Germline V CDR1 and CDR2: MDHEN, SYDVKM.

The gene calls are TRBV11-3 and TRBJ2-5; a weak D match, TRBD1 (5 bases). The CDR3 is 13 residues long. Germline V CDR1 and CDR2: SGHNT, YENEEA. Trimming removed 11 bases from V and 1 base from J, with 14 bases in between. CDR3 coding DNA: TGTGCCTCCAGTCAGGGCCGCCAAGAGACCCAGTACTTC. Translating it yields CASSQGRQETQYF.

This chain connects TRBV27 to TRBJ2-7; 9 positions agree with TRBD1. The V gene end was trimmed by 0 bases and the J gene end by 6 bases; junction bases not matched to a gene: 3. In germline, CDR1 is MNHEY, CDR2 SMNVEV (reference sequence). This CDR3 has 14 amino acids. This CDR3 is CASSLSNRGREQYF. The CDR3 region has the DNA TGTGCCAGCAGTTTATCAAACAGGGGGCGCGAGCAGTACTTC.

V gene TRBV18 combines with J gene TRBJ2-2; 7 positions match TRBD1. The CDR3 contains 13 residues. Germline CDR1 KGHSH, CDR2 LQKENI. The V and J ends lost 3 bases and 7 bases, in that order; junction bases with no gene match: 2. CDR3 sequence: CASSPGTDGELFF. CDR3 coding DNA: TGTGCCAGCTCACCGGGGACAGACGGGGAGCTGTTTTTT.

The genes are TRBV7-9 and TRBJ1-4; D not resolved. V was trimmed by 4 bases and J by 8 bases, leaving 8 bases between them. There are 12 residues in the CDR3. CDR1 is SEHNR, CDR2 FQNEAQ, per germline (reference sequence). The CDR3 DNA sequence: TGTGCCAGCAGCTCCGCCGGGGAAAAACTGTTTTTT. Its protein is CASSSAGEKLFF. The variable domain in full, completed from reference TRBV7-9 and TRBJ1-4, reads DTGVSQNPRHKITKRGQNVTFRCDPISEHNRLYWYRQTLGQGPEFLTYFQNEAQLEKSRLLSDRFSAERPKGSFSTLEIQRTEQGDSAMYLCASSSAGEKLFFGSGTQLSVL.